The 3 T cell receptor beta chains below come from one sample, sequenced in a study of shared clonotypes between healthy human individuals (dated by TCRdb to the early 2020s). Library preparation employed the immunoSEQ multiplex PCR assay. TCRdb re-hosts the immuneACCESS table, in-frame sequences only. Its copies lack some clones; in the studies checked, an unresolved V gene accounts for under half of them, and the cause for the rest is not known. The sample includes around 940,000 clones, with around 80% observed a single time. The ten largest clones represent about 1.5% of the sample. The sequenced sample was memory CD4+ T cells sorted from blood. This sample's cell subset or site label indicates: CD45RA-negative fraction. The source of these receptors is a man younger than 35 in good health.

The J gene is TRBJ1-1, the V gene TRBV10-3; the D is unclear. Germline assignment: CDR1 ENHRY and CDR2 SYGVKD. V dropped 8 bases and J dropped 4 bases, with 17 bases sitting between them. CDR3 length: 14 amino acids. CDR3 amino acids: CAIQNSNPVTEAFF. In nucleotides, the CDR3 is TGTGCCATCCAGAACTCAAACCCGGTCACTGAAGCTTTCTTT.

The rearrangement joins TRBV4-1 to TRBJ2-3, with 7 bases lining up with TRBD2. The germline gives CDR1 MGHRA, CDR2 YSYEKL. V shed 1 base and J 8 bases; nucleotides not matched to a gene: 6. This CDR3 has 14 residues. Here the CDR3 DNA reads TGCGCCAGCAGCCAAGTGGTGTCGGGGGGTACGCAGTATTTT. Its translation: CASSQVVSGGTQYF.

The chain has TRBV5-4 and TRBJ2-7, with 10 bases matching TRBD2. CDR3 length: 15 amino acids. Trimming cost V 5 bases and J 3 bases; bases outside gene matches: 8. The germline V gene encodes CDR1 SGHNT and CDR2 YYREEE (reference sequence). The CDR3 protein is CASRSGLAADYEQYF. The CDR3 DNA follows: TGTGCCAGCAGATCCGGACTAGCGGCTGACTACGAGCAGTACTTC. Looking up the rest from reference TRBV5-4 and TRBJ2-7 gives the full variable domain: ETGVTQSPTHLIKTRGQQVTLRCSSQSGHNTVSWYQQALGQGPQFIFQYYREEENGRGNFPPRFSGLQFPNYSSELNVNALELDDSALYLCASRSGLAADYEQYFGPGTRLTVT.